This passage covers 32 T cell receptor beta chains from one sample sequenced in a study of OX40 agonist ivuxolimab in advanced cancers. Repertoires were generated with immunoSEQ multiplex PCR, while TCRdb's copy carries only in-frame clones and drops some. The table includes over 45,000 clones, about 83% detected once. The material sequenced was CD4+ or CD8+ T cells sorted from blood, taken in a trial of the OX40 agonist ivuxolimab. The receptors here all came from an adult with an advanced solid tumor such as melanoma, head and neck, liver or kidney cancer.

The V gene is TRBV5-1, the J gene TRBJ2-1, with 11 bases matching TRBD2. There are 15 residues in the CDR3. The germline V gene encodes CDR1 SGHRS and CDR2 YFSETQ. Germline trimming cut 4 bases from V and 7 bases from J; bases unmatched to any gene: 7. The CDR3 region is CASSQLAGAGNEQFF. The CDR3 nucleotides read TGCGCCAGCAGCCAACTAGCGGGAGCGGGAAATGAGCAGTTCTTC.

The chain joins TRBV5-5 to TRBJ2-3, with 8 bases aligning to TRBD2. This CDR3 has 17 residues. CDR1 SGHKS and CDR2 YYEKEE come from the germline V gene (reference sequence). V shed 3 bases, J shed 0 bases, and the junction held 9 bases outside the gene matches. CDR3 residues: CASSSPPGGGSTDTQYF. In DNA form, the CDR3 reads TGTGCCAGCAGCTCGCCTCCCGGGGGGGGGAGCACAGATACGCAGTATTTT.

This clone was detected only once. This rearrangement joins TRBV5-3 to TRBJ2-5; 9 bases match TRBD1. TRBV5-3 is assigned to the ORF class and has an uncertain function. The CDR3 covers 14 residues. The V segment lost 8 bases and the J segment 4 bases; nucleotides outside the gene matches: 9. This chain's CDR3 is CASSMGQGRETQYF. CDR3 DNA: TGTGCCAGCAGCATGGGACAGGGCCGAGAGACCCAGTACTTC.

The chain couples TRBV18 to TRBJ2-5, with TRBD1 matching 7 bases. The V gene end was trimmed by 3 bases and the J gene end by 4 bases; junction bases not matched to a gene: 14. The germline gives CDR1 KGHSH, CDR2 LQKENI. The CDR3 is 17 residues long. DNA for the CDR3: TGTGCCAGCTCACCTAATATTCCCCGGACAGGCGGAGAGACCCAGTACTTC. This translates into CASSPNIPRTGGETQYF.

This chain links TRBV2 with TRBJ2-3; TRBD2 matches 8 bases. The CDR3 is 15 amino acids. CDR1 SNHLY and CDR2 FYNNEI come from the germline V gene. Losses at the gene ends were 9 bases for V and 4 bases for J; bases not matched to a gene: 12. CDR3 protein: CARTLSGTRADTQYF. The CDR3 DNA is TGTGCCAGAACGCTTTCCGGGACTAGAGCAGATACGCAGTATTTT. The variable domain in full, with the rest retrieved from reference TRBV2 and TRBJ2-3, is EPEVTQTPSHQVTQMGQEVILRCVPISNHLYFYWYRQILGQKVEFLVSFYNNEISEKSEIFDDQFSVERPDGSNFTLKIRSTKLEDSAMYFCARTLSGTRADTQYFGPGTRLTVL.

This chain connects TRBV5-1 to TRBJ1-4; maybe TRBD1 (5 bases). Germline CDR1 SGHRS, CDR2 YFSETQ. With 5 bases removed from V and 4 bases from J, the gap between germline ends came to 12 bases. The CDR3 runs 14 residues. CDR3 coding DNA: TGCGCCAGCAGTCGTCTGGGGGGTAATGAAAAACTGTTTTTT. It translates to CASSRLGGNEKLFF.

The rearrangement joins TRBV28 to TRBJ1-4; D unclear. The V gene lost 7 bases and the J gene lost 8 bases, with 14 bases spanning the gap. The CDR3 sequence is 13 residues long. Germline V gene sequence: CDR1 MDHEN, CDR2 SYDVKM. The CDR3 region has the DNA TGTGCCAGCAACCCAGAAAGACGGGAAAAACTGTTTTTT. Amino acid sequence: CASNPERREKLFF.

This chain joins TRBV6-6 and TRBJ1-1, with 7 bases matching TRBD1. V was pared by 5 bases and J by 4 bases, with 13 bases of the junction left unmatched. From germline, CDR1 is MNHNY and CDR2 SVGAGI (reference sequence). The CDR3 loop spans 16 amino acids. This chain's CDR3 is CASSPGATGRGTEAFF. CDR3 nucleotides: TGTGCCAGCAGTCCAGGAGCGACAGGGCGGGGCACTGAAGCTTTCTTT.

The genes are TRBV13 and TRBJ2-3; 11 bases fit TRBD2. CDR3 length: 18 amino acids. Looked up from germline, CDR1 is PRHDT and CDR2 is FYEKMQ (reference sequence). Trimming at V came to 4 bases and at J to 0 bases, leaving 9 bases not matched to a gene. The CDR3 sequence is CASSSRSSGRHSTDTQYF. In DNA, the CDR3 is TGTGCCAGCAGCTCCCGATCTAGCGGGAGGCATAGCACAGATACGCAGTATTTT.

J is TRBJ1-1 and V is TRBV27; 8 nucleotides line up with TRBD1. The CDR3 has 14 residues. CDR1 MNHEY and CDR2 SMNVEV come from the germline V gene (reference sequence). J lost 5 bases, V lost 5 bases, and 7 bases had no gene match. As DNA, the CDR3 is TGTGCCAGCAGTCACGCCGGGACAGGAACTGAAGCTTTCTTT. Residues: CASSHAGTGTEAFF.

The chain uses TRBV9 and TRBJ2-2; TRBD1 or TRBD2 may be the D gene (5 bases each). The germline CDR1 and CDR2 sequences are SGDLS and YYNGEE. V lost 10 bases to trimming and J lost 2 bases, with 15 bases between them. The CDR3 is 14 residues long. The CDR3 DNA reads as TGTGCCTCAGCGGCAGGGATTAACACCGGGGAGCTGTTTTTT. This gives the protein CASAAGINTGELFF.

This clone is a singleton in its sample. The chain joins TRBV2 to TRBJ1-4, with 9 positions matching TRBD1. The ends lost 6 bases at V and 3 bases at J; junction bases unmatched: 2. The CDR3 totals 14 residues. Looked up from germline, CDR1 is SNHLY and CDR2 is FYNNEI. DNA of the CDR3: TGTGCCAGCAGACAGGGGGCGGCTAATGAAAAACTGTTTTTT. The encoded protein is CASRQGAANEKLFF.

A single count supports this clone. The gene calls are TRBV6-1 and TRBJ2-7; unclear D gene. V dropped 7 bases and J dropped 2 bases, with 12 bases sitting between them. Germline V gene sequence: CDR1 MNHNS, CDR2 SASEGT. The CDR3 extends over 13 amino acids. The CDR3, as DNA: TGTGCCAGCACCATGGCCTCTCCCTACGAGCAGTACTTC. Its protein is CASTMASPYEQYF.

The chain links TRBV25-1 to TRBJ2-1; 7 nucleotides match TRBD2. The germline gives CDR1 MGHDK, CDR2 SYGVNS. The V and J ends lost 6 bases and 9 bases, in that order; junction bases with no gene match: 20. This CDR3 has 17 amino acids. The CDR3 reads CASRSTPGRGIFFEQFF. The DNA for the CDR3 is TGTGCCAGCAGATCCACCCCTGGGCGGGGGATCTTTTTTGAGCAGTTCTTC.

For the CDR3, the DNA is TGCAGCGTGTGGGACAGCGGCTACACCTTC. This translates into CSVWDSGYTF. The chain has TRBV29-1 and TRBJ1-2, with 7 bases matching TRBD1. Germline V gives CDR1 SQVTM, CDR2 ANQGSEA. After removal of 6 bases from V and 8 bases from J, the junction contained 3 bases not matched to a gene. This CDR3 is 10 amino acids long.

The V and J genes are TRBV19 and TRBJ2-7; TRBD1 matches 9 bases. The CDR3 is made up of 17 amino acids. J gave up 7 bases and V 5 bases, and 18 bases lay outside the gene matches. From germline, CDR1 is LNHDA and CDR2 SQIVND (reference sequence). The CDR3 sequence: CASSARRGGTGSVEQYF. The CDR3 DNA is TGTGCCAGTAGTGCCCGCCGAGGTGGGACAGGGTCGGTAGAGCAGTACTTC. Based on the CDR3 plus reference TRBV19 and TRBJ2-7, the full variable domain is DGGITQSPKYLFRKEGQNVTLSCEQNLNHDAMYWYRQDPGQGLRLIYYSQIVNDFQKGDIAEGYSVSREKKESFPLTVTSAQKNPTAFYLCASSARRGGTGSVEQYFGPGTRLTVT.

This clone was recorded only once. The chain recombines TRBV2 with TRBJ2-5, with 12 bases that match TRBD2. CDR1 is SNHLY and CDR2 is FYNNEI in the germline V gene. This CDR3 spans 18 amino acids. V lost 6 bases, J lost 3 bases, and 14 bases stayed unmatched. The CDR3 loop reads CASSRTQLAGGREETQYF. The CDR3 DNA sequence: TGTGCCAGCAGCCGTACTCAACTAGCGGGGGGCCGAGAAGAGACCCAGTACTTC.

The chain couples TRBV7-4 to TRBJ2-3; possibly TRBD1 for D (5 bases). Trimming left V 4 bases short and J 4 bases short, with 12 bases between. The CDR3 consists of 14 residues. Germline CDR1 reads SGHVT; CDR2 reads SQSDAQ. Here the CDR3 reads CASSSRVRADTQYF. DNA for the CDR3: TGTGCCAGCAGCTCCAGGGTTCGGGCAGATACGCAGTATTTT.

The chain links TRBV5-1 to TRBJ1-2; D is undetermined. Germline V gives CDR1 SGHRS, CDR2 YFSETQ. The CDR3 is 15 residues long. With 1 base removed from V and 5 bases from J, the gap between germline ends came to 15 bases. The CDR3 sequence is CASSLSEGTVYGYTF. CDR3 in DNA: TGCGCCAGCAGCTTGTCTGAGGGCACCGTTTATGGCTACACCTTC. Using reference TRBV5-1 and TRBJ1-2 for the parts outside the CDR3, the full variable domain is KAGVTQTPRYLIKTRGQQVTLSCSPISGHRSVSWYQQTPGQGLQFLFEYFSETQRNKGNFPGRFSGRQFSNSRSEMNVSTLELGDSALYLCASSLSEGTVYGYTFGSGTRLTVV.

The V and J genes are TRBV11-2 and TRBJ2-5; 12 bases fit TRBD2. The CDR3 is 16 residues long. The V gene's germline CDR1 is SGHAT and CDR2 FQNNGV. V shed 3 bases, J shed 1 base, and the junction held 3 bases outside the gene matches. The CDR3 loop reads CASSFGLAGFQETQYF. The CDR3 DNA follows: TGTGCCAGCAGCTTCGGACTAGCGGGGTTCCAAGAGACCCAGTACTTC.

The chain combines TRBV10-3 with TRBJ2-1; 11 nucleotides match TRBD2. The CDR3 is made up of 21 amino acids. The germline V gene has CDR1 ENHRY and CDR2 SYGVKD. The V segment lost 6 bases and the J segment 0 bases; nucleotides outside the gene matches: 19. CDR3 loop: CAISTPLTSGRTPSSYNEQFF. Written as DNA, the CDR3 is TGTGCCATCAGCACACCGCTAACTAGCGGGAGAACCCCTAGCTCCTACAATGAGCAGTTCTTC.

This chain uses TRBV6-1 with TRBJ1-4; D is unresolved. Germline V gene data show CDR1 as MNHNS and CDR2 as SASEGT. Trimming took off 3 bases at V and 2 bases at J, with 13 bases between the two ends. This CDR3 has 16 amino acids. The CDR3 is CASSEIGGPTNEKLFF. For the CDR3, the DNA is TGTGCCAGCAGTGAGATTGGAGGGCCTACTAATGAAAAACTGTTTTTT.

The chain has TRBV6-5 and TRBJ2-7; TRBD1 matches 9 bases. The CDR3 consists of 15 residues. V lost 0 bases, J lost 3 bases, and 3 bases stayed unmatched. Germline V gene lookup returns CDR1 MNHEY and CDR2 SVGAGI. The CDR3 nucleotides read TGTGCCAGCAGTTACTCCGGGACAGGGTTCTACGAGCAGTACTTC. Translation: CASSYSGTGFYEQYF.

The CDR3 DNA follows: TGTGCCAGCAGTCTGAGCGGGAGCCGGGTCTTAGATACGCAGTATTTT. Amino acids: CASSLSGSRVLDTQYF. The chain links TRBV7-8 to TRBJ2-3, with 8 bases that match TRBD2. This CDR3 is 16 amino acids long. The V gene's germline CDR1 is SGHVS and CDR2 FQNEAQ. V was pared by 6 bases and J by 5 bases, with 13 bases of the junction left unmatched.

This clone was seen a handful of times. CDR3 nucleotides: TGTGCCAGCAGTAAACAGGGTAACAATCAGCCCCAGCATTTT. As protein: CASSKQGNNQPQHF. This rearrangement joins TRBV28 to TRBJ1-5; a weak D match, TRBD1 (6 bases). The CDR3 has 14 amino acids. V shed 5 bases and J shed 3 bases, with 11 bases lying between them. The V gene's germline CDR1 is MDHEN and CDR2 SYDVKM.

The DNA of the CDR3 is TGTGCCTGGAGCGCAGGAAACTATGGCTACACCTTC. Translated, it gives CAWSAGNYGYTF. The chain couples TRBV30 to TRBJ1-2, with D unclear. Trimming removed 3 bases at V and 2 bases at J, with 7 bases between. The CDR3 loop spans 12 amino acids. Germline V gene data show CDR1 as GTSNPN and CDR2 as SVGIG (reference sequence).

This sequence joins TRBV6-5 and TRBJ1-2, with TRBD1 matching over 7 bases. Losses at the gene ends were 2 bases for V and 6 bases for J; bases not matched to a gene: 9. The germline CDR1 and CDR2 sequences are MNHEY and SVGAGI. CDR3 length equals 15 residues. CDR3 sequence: CASSYTSTGVDGYTF. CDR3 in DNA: TGTGCCAGCAGTTACACCTCCACAGGGGTTGATGGCTACACCTTC.

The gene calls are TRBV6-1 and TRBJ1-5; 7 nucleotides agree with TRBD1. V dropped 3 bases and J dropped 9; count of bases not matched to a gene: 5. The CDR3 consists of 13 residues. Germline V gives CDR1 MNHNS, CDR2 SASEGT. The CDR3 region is CASSDTGTVPQHF. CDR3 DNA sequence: TGTGCCAGCAGTGATACGGGGACAGTGCCCCAGCATTTT.

The CDR3 DNA is TGTGCCAGCAGCAAAGAGTATCAGCGCGAGCAGTACTTC. Protein product: CASSKEYQREQYF. The chain carries TRBV21-1 and TRBJ2-7; the DNA was not used to check the table's D call, TRBD2. TRBV21-1 is designated a pseudogene. The CDR3 is 13 amino acids.

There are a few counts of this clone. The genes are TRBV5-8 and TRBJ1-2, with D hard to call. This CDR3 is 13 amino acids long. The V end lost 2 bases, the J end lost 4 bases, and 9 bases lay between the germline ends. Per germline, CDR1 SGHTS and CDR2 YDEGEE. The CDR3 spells CASSFPVVYGYTF. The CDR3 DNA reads TGTGCCAGCAGCTTCCCCGTAGTCTATGGCTACACCTTC.

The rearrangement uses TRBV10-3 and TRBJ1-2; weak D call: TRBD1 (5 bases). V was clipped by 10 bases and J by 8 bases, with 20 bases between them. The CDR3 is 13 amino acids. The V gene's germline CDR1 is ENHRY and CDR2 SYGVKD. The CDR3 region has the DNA TGTGCCAAGCATGGGACGGATGCGGGAGGCTACACCTTC. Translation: CAKHGTDAGGYTF.

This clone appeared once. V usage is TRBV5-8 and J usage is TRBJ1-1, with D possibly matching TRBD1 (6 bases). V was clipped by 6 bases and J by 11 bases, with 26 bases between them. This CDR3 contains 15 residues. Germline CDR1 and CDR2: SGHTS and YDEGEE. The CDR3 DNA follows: TGTGCCAGCACCATACTAACCGAGACAGGACGGCATGCTTTCTTT. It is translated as CASTILTETGRHAFF.